The rows below give T cell receptor beta chains drawn from one sample of a study of T cell repertoires in cytomegalovirus infection. The antigens these receptors bind are not known. In TCRdb, the reads were re-called with MiXCR into one record per CDR3 protein. The sample contains 900,000 to 950,000 distinct CDR3 sequences, roughly 30% of which appear only once. This specimen was cultured CD8+ T cells from PBMCs, taken from culture after CMV antigen stimulation. All receptors come from a human donor in good health (CMV status not recorded). Some clones in this sample may be carry-over from other donors' samples. CDR3s include the opening cysteine and the closing phenylalanine or tryptophan. Fields, in order: clone size, V gene, D gene, J gene, CDR3 protein, CDR3 DNA. The D gene is left open where the match is weak. The size of a clone is reported for some rows only, either as once, few or many, or as a class for expanded clones.

size: few
V: TRBV2
D: TRBD1
J: TRBJ2-4
CDR3: CASRDREARYIQYF
DNA: TGTGCCAGCAGGGACAGGGAGGCCCGTTACATTCAGTACTTC

size: few
V: TRBV20-1
D: TRBD2
J: TRBJ2-3
CDR3: CSARPGLAASTDTQYF
DNA: TGCAGTGCTAGGCCGGGACTAGCGGCTAGCACAGATACGCAGTATTTT

size: few
V: TRBV7-7
D: TRBD1
J: TRBJ1-4
CDR3: CASSPTGESNEKLFF
DNA: TGTGCTAGCAGTCCTACAGGGGAGTCTAATGAAAAACTGTTTTTT

size: few
V: TRBV28
D: -
J: TRBJ1-1
CDR3: CASSYLKTGEVPGGTEAFF
DNA: TGTGCCAGCAGTTATTTAAAGACAGGAGAGGTCCCCGGGGGTACTGAAGCTTTCTTT

size: -
V: TRBV7-9
D: -
J: TRBJ2-3
CDR3: CASSFTMSGGGVNTDTQYF
DNA: TGTGCCAGCAGCTTTACGATGTCTGGGGGCGGGGTGAACACAGATACGCAGTATTTT

size: few
V: TRBV7-9
D: -
J: TRBJ2-7
CDR3: CASSKPGAPYEQYF
DNA: TGTGCCAGCAGCAAGCCCGGGGCCCCCTACGAGCAGTACTTC

size: -
V: TRBV12-3/TRBV12-4
D: TRBD2
J: TRBJ2-5
CDR3: CASSRGTSGELEETQYF
DNA: TGTGCCAGCAGCCGCGGGACTAGCGGGGAGTTAGAAGAGACCCAGTACTTC

size: few
V: TRBV6-5
D: -
J: TRBJ1-1
CDR3: CASRLGGVTEAFF
DNA: TGTGCCAGCAGGCTGGGGGGGGTCACTGAAGCTTTCTTT

size: many
V: TRBV5-6
D: -
J: TRBJ2-5
CDR3: CASSFPEQETQYF
DNA: TGTGCCAGCAGCTTCCCAGAACAAGAGACCCAGTACTTC

size: few
V: TRBV4-1
D: TRBD1
J: TRBJ1-6
CDR3: CASRHGTDNSPLHF
DNA: TGCGCCAGCAGGCACGGGACAGACAATTCACCCCTCCACTTT

size: -
V: TRBV27
D: TRBD2
J: TRBJ2-7
CDR3: CASSLSAGGPHEQYF
DNA: TGTGCCAGCAGTTTATCAGCGGGGGGGCCGCACGAGCAGTACTTC

size: -
V: TRBV7-6
D: -
J: TRBJ1-2
CDR3: CASSQTVAHGYTF
DNA: TGTGCCAGCAGCCAAACAGTAGCCCACGGCTACACCTTC

size: few
V: TRBV5-1
D: TRBD2
J: TRBJ2-1
CDR3: CASSLGGAGRAYNEQFF
DNA: TGCGCCAGCAGCTTGGGCGGGGCCGGGAGGGCCTACAATGAGCAGTTCTTC

size: -
V: TRBV29-1
D: -
J: TRBJ1-1
CDR3: CSAGDGGAEAFF
DNA: TGCAGCGCCGGGGACGGGGGGGCTGAAGCTTTCTTT

size: many
V: TRBV12-3/TRBV12-4
D: TRBD1
J: TRBJ2-5
CDR3: CASSFGTGDVQETQYF
DNA: TGTGCCAGCAGTTTTGGGACAGGGGACGTACAAGAGACCCAGTACTTC

size: few
V: TRBV24-1
D: TRBD1
J: TRBJ2-2
CDR3: CATSGGRNTGELFF
DNA: TGTGCCACCTCAGGGGGCCGAAACACCGGGGAGCTGTTTTTT